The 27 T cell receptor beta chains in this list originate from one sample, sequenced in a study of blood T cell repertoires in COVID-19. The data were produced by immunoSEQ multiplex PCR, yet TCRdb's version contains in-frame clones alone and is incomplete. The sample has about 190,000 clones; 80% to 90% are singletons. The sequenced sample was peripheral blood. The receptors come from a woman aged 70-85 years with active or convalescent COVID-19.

This CDR3 is CASSSGNEQFF. CDR3 nucleotides: TGTGCCAGCAGCTCAGGGAATGAGCAGTTCTTC. V is TRBV2 and J is TRBJ2-1; weak D call: TRBD1 (5 bases). CDR3 length equals 11 residues. V lost 6 bases and J 7 bases, leaving 7 bases between the germline ends. CDR1 and CDR2 (germline): SNHLY, FYNNEI.

The CDR3 protein is CASSISQGTYEQYF. The CDR3 bases are TGTGCCAGCTCAATCTCCCAGGGCACTTACGAGCAGTACTTC. This sequence joins TRBV18 and TRBJ2-7, with D perhaps TRBD1 (5 bases). Germline V gene sequence: CDR1 KGHSH, CDR2 LQKENI. The CDR3 totals 14 residues. The germline V and J ends were trimmed by 5 bases and 4 bases, with 15 bases remaining between them.

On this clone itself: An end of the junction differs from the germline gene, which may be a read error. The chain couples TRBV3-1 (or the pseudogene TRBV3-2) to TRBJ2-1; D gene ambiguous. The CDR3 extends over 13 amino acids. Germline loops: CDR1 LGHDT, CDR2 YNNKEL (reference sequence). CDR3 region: CASSQASYSEQFF. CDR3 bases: TGTGCCAGCAGCCAAGCAAGTTACAGTGAGCAGTTCTTC.

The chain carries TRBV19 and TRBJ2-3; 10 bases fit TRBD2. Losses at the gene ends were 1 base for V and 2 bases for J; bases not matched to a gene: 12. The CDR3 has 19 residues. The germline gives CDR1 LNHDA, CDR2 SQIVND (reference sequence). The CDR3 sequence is CASSIAPGLAGVLTDTQYF. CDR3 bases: TGTGCCAGTAGTATAGCCCCAGGGCTAGCGGGAGTACTCACAGATACGCAGTATTTT. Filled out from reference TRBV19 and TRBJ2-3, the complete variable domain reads DGGITQSPKYLFRKEGQNVTLSCEQNLNHDAMYWYRQDPGQGLRLIYYSQIVNDFQKGDIAEGYSVSREKKESFPLTVTSAQKNPTAFYLCASSIAPGLAGVLTDTQYFGPGTRLTVL.

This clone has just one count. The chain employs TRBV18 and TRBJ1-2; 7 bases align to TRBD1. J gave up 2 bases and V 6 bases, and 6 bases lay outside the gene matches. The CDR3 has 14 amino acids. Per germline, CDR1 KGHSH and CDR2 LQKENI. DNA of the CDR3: TGTGCCAGCTCCAACCAGGGACAGAACTATGGCTACACCTTC. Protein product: CASSNQGQNYGYTF.

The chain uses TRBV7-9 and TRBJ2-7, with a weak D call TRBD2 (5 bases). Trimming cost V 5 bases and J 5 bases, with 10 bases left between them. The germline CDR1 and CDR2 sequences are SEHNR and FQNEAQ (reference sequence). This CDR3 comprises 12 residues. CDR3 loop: CASSRTGNEQYF. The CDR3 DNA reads TGTGCCAGCAGCAGAACCGGGAACGAGCAGTACTTC.

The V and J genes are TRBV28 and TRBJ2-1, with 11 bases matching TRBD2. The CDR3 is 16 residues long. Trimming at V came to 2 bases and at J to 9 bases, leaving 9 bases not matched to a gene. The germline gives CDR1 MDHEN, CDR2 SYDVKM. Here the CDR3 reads CASSLTGRLAGGEQFF. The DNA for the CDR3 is TGTGCCAGCAGTTTAACTGGGCGGCTAGCGGGAGGTGAGCAGTTCTTC.

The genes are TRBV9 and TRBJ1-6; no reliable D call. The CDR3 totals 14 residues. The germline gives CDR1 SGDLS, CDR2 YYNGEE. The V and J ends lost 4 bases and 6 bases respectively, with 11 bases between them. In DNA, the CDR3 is TGTGCCAGCAGCCGGGCTAGCCTTAATTCACCCCTCCACTTT. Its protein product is CASSRASLNSPLHF.

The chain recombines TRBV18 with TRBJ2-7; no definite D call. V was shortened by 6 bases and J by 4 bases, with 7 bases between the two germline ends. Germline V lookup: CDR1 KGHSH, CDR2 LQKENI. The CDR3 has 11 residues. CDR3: CASSPQYEQYF. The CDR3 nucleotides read TGTGCCAGCTCTCCCCAGTACGAGCAGTACTTC.

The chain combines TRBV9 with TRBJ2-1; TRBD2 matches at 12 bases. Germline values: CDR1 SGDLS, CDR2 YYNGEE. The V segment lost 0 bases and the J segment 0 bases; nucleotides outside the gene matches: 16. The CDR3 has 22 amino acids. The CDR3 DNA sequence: TGTGCCAGCAGCGTAGCCCCCGGACTAGCGGGGACTCGCACCTTCTCCTACAATGAGCAGTTCTTC. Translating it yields CASSVAPGLAGTRTFSYNEQFF.

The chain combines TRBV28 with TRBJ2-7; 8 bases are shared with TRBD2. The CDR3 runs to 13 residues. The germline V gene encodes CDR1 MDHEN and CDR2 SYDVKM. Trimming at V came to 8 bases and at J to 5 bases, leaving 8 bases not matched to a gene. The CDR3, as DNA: TGTGCCAGCGGAACGGGAGGGCCGCACGAGCAGTACTTC. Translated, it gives CASGTGGPHEQYF.

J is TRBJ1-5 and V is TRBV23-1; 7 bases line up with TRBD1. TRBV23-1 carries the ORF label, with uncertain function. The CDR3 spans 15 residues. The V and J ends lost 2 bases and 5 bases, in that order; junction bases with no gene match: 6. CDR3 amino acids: CASSQPDRVDQPQHF. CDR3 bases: TGCGCCAGCAGTCAACCTGACAGGGTCGATCAGCCCCAGCATTTT.

CDR3 amino acids: CASSQIFDYNYGYTF. CDR3 nucleotides: TGCGCCAGCAGCCAAATTTTCGACTACAACTATGGCTACACCTTC. V usage is TRBV4-1 and J usage is TRBJ1-2, with unresolved D. CDR1 and CDR2 from the germline V gene are MGHRA and YSYEKL. V gave up 2 bases and J gave up 2 bases, with 12 bases separating them. CDR3 length equals 15 residues.

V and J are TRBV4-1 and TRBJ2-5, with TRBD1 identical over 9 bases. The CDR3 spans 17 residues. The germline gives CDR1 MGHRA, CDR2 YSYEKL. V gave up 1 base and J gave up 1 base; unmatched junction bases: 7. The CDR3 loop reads CASSQAGTGTTQETQYF. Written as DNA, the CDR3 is TGCGCCAGCAGCCAAGCCGGGACAGGGACGACCCAAGAGACCCAGTACTTC.

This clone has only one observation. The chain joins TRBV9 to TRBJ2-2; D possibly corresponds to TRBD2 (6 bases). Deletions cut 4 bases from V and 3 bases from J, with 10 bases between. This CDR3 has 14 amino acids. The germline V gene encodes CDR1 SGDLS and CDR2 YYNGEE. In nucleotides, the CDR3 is TGTGCCAGCAGCATTAGCGGCTACACCGGGGAGCTGTTTTTT. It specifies CASSISGYTGELFF.

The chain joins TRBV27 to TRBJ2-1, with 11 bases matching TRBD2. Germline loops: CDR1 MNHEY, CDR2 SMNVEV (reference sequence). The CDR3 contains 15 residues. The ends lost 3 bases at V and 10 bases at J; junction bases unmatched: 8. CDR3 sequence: CASSFGTSGNREQFF. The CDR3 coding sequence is TGTGCCAGCAGTTTTGGGACTAGCGGCAATAGGGAGCAGTTCTTC.

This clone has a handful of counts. CDR3 loop: CASSYSVLGGADEQFF. The CDR3 DNA sequence: TGTGCCAGCAGTTACTCGGTGTTAGGGGGGGCCGATGAGCAGTTCTTC. J is TRBJ2-1 and V is TRBV6-6, with TRBD2 as a possible D gene (7 bases). Trimming cost V 0 bases and J 8 bases, with 17 bases left between them. This CDR3 is built from 16 residues. Looked up from germline, CDR1 is MNHNY and CDR2 is SVGAGI (reference sequence).

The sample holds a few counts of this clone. This CDR3 is CASSISGLTYEQYF. For the CDR3, the DNA is TGTGCCAGTAGTATATCAGGTCTAACCTACGAGCAGTACTTC. The chain links TRBV19 to TRBJ2-7; D remains ambiguous. The V and J ends lost 2 bases and 2 bases respectively, with 10 bases between them. Germline values: CDR1 LNHDA, CDR2 SQIVND (reference sequence). The CDR3 consists of 14 residues.

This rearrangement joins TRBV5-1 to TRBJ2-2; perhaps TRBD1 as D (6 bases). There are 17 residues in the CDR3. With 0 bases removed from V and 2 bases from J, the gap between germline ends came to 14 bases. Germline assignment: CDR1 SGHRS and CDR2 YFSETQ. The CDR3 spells CASSLAGQGPNTGELFF. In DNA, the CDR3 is TGCGCCAGCAGCTTGGCCGGGCAGGGGCCCAACACCGGGGAGCTGTTTTTT. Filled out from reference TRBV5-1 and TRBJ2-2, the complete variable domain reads KAGVTQTPRYLIKTRGQQVTLSCSPISGHRSVSWYQQTPGQGLQFLFEYFSETQRNKGNFPGRFSGRQFSNSRSEMNVSTLELGDSALYLCASSLAGQGPNTGELFFGEGSRLTVL.

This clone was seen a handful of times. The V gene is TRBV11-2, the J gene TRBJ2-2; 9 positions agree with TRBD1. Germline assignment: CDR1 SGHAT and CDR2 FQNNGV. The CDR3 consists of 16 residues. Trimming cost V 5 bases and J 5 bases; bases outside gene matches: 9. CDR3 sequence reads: CASSHNRDRVTGELFF. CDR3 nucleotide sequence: TGTGCCAGCAGCCACAACCGGGACAGGGTAACCGGGGAGCTGTTTTTT.

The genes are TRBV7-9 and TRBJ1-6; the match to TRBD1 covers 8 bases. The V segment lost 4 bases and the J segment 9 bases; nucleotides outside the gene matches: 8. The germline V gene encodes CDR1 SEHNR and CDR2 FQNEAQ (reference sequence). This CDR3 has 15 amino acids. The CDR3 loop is CASSSAQGAGSPLHF. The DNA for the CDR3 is TGTGCCAGCAGCTCCGCCCAGGGGGCGGGTTCACCCCTCCACTTT.

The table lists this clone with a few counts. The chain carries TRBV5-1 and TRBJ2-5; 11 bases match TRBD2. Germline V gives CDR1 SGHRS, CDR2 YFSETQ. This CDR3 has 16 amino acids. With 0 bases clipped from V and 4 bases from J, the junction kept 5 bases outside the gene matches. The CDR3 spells CASSLVLSGRGETQYF. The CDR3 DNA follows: TGCGCCAGCAGCTTGGTTCTTAGCGGGAGGGGAGAGACCCAGTACTTC.

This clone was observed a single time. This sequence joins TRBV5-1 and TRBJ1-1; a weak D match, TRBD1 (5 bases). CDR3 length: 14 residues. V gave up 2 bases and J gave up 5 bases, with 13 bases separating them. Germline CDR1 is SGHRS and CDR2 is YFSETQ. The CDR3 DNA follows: TGCGCCAGCAGCTTAGGGGATCGAAAAACTGAAGCTTTCTTT. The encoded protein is CASSLGDRKTEAFF.

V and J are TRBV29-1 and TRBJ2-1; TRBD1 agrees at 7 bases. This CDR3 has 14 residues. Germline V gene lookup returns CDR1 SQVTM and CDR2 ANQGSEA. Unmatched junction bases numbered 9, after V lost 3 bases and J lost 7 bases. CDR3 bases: TGCAGCGTTGATATGACAGGGAAGAGGAATGAGCAGTTCTTC. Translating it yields CSVDMTGKRNEQFF.

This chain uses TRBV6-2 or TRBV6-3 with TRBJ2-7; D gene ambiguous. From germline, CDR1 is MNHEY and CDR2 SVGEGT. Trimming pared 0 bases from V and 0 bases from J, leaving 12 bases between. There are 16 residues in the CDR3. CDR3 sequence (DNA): TGTGCCAGCAGTTACTCGATTAGCCTCAGCTCCTACGAGCAGTACTTC. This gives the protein CASSYSISLSSYEQYF.

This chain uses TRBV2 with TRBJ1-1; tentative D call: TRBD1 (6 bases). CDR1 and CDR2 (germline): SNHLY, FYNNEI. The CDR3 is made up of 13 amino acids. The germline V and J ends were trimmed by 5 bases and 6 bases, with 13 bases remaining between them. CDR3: CASSLTGSSEAFF. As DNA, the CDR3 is TGTGCCAGCAGTCTTACAGGGTCTTCTGAAGCTTTCTTT.

This CDR3 reads CASSLTAGGQYNEQFF. The CDR3 nucleotides are TGTGCCAGCAGCCTCACGGCGGGAGGGCAATACAATGAGCAGTTCTTC. The chain has TRBV14 and TRBJ2-1, with 9 bases that match TRBD2. This CDR3 comprises 16 residues. The germline gives CDR1 SGHDN, CDR2 FVKESK. The J segment lost 4 bases and the V segment lost 4 bases, leaving 8 bases of the junction unmatched. The variable domain in full, completed from reference TRBV14 and TRBJ2-1, reads EAGVTQFPSHSVIEKGQTVTLRCDPISGHDNLYWYRRVMGKEIKFLLHFVKESKQDESGMPNNRFLAERTGGTYSTLKVQPAELEDSGVYFCASSLTAGGQYNEQFFGPGTRLTVL.